The next 27 T cell receptor beta chains were all read from a single sample in a study of response to subunit inactivated influenza vaccine. TCRdb passed the RT-PCR reads through MiXCR, listing each CDR3 protein once. The data hold roughly 700,000 distinct CDR3 sequences, with approximately 15% observed a single time. Sequencing was performed on PBMCs from blood, taken around 15 days before vaccination. The receptors shown here come from a man aged 50 to 59 who received an inactivated influenza vaccine.

In regard to this clonotype: Possible read error: a much larger clone is one base away. The rearrangement links TRBV20-1 to TRBJ2-1, with a tentative D call TRBD2 (6 bases). This CDR3 comprises 13 residues. Germline CDR1 is DFQATT and CDR2 is SNEGSKA (reference sequence). V was shortened by 5 bases and J by 4 bases, with 12 bases between the two germline ends. The CDR3 spells CSAGGAGYNEQFF. CDR3 nucleotides: TGCAGTGCTGGCGGGGCGGGATACAATGAGCAGTTCTTC.

This CDR3 reads CASNLAAGANVLTF. CDR3 DNA sequence: TGTGCCAGCAATCTAGCGGCTGGGGCCAACGTCCTGACTTTC. V gene TRBV28 combines with J gene TRBJ2-6, with 7 nucleotides matching TRBD2. V lost 7 bases and J lost 2; bases outside the gene matches: 2. The CDR3 has 14 amino acids. Germline CDR1 reads MDHEN; CDR2 reads SYDVKM.

This clonotype has just one count. The chain is built from TRBV5-8 and TRBJ2-3; D not certain. CDR1 is SGHTS, CDR2 YDEGEE, per germline. V dropped 1 base and J dropped 6 bases, with 15 bases sitting between them. The CDR3 is made up of 15 amino acids. In DNA, the CDR3 is TGTGCCAGCAGCTTGACAAGGGTACCACAGGATACGCAGTATTTT. Its protein product is CASSLTRVPQDTQYF. Based on the CDR3 plus reference TRBV5-8 and TRBJ2-3, the full variable domain is EAGVTQSPTHLIKTRGQQATLRCSPISGHTSVYWYQQALGLGLQFLLWYDEGEERNRGNFPPRFSGRQFPNYSSELNVNALELEDSALYLCASSLTRVPQDTQYFGPGTRLTVL.

J is TRBJ2-7 and V is TRBV7-9, with 7 bases identical to TRBD2. V gave up 5 bases and J gave up 3 bases; unmatched junction bases: 13. Germline CDR1 and CDR2: SEHNR and FQNEAQ (reference sequence). The CDR3 runs to 16 residues. CDR3 sequence: CASSGGSRDGNYEQYF. The CDR3 region has the DNA TGTGCCAGCAGCGGCGGGAGCCGGGACGGGAACTACGAGCAGTACTTC.

V is TRBV7-8 and J is TRBJ1-1; D perhaps matches TRBD1 (5 bases). The CDR3 length is 16 residues. CDR1 is SGHVS, CDR2 FQNEAQ, per germline. Trimming took off 3 bases at V and 0 bases at J, with 14 bases between the two ends. The CDR3 spells CASSLSAGTVNTEAFF. The CDR3 DNA sequence: TGTGCCAGCAGCTTGTCCGCCGGGACGGTGAACACTGAAGCTTTCTTT.

The chain links TRBV28 to TRBJ2-1; D is undetermined. Germline V gives CDR1 MDHEN, CDR2 SYDVKM. Trimming pared 4 bases from V and 1 base from J, leaving 11 bases between. This CDR3 contains 15 residues. The CDR3 here is CASSYPGPSYNEQFF. The CDR3 DNA is TGTGCCAGCAGTTACCCCGGACCATCCTACAATGAGCAGTTCTTC.

This clonotype has only a few counts. The V call is TRBV5-1, the J call TRBJ2-7, with 14 bases fitting TRBD2. Germline V gene data show CDR1 as SGHRS and CDR2 as YFSETQ. V shed 5 bases and J 6 bases; nucleotides not matched to a gene: 13. This CDR3 spans 17 amino acids. CDR3: CASSYELTGLAGAEQYF. The CDR3 nucleotides are TGCGCCAGCAGTTACGAACTCACGGGACTAGCGGGAGCCGAGCAGTACTTC.

This chain uses TRBV7-9 with TRBJ2-5, with D maybe TRBD2 (6 bases). V lost 5 bases to trimming and J lost 8 bases, with 21 bases between them. CDR1 SEHNR and CDR2 FQNEAQ come from the germline V gene (reference sequence). The CDR3 is 15 amino acids. CDR3 loop: CASSPLGDSGATQYF. The CDR3 DNA sequence: TGTGCCAGCAGCCCCCTAGGGGACTCGGGAGCCACCCAGTACTTC.

V is TRBV11-2 and J is TRBJ2-1; TRBD1 aligns across 8 bases. The CDR3 has 17 residues. Germline trimming cut 5 bases from V and 6 bases from J; bases unmatched to any gene: 15. The V gene's germline CDR1 is SGHAT and CDR2 FQNNGV. In DNA, the CDR3 is TGTGCCAGCAGCCCCTCCGGACAGGGTAATAGGCTCAATGAGCAGTTCTTC. It specifies CASSPSGQGNRLNEQFF.

The chain carries TRBV4-1 and TRBJ1-5; 9 nucleotides line up with TRBD1. With 2 bases clipped from V and 6 bases from J, the junction kept 8 bases outside the gene matches. CDR3 length: 16 residues. Germline CDR1 and CDR2: MGHRA and YSYEKL. DNA for the CDR3: TGCGCCAGCAGCCAAATACAGACAGGGGGATCTCAGCCCCAGCATTTT. This sequence encodes CASSQIQTGGSQPQHF.

CDR3 in amino acids: CASSLVVGTYTF. The CDR3 nucleotides read TGTGCCAGCAGCTTAGTAGTAGGGACCTACACCTTC. This rearrangement joins TRBV7-8 to TRBJ1-2; tentatively, D is TRBD1 (5 bases). Looked up from germline, CDR1 is SGHVS and CDR2 is FQNEAQ. The CDR3 length is 12 residues. V lost 1 base, J lost 10 bases, and 10 bases lay in between.

This CDR3 reads CASSQTGDQETQYF. CDR3 DNA sequence: TGTGCCAGCAGCCAAACAGGAGATCAAGAGACCCAGTACTTC. The rearrangement joins TRBV4-2 to TRBJ2-5; TRBD1 might be the D (5 bases). CDR1 is LGHNA and CDR2 is YNFKEQ in the germline V gene. Trimming took 2 bases from V and 2 from J, leaving 9 bases between them. This CDR3 is 14 amino acids long.

This clonotype was counted at least ten times. This chain uses TRBV24-1 with TRBJ2-3; 7 bases align to TRBD2. Germline assignment: CDR1 KGHDR and CDR2 SFDVKD. The CDR3 loop spans 15 amino acids. V trimming: 6 bases; J trimming: 5 bases; junction bases outside the gene matches: 10. This CDR3 is CATSWAGEGGDTQYF. The DNA for the CDR3 is TGTGCCACCAGTTGGGCGGGGGAAGGAGGAGATACGCAGTATTTT.

At least ten counts were recorded for this clonotype. The rearrangement links TRBV12-3 or TRBV12-4 to TRBJ2-1, with 7 nucleotides matching TRBD1. The V gene end was trimmed by 4 bases and the J gene end by 13 bases; junction bases not matched to a gene: 10. The CDR3 is made up of 13 amino acids. The DNA of the CDR3 is TGTGCCAGCAGTTCATCGGACAGGTTTGCCCAGTTCTTC. It specifies CASSSSDRFAQFF.

This clonotype turned up a few times. The chain uses TRBV19 and TRBJ2-7; D is uncertain. V lost 3 bases and J 6 bases, leaving 15 bases between the germline ends. Germline V lookup: CDR1 LNHDA, CDR2 SQIVND (reference sequence). The CDR3 loop spans 14 amino acids. The CDR3 loop is CASSIGRVSPEQYF. The CDR3 nucleotides read TGTGCCAGTAGTATCGGACGGGTCAGTCCCGAGCAGTACTTC.

The CDR3 here is CASSQQQGWRGTGELFF. CDR3 coding DNA: TGCGCCAGCAGCCAACAACAAGGGTGGCGGGGCACCGGGGAGCTGTTTTTT. This chain links TRBV4-3 with TRBJ2-2; D might be TRBD2 (6 bases). The CDR3 length is 17 residues. V dropped 2 bases and J dropped 4 bases, with 17 bases sitting between them. Per germline, CDR1 LGHNA and CDR2 YSLEER.

This clonotype has just a few counts. The germline gene is not matched at one end of the junction; a read error may be the cause. The gene calls are TRBV20-1 and TRBJ2-3; 9 bases map to TRBD2. CDR1 and CDR2 from the germline V gene are DFQATT and SNEGSKA (reference sequence). This CDR3 spans 15 amino acids. The CDR3 DNA follows: TGCTGTGCTAGGGCGCTAGCGGGGATCACAGATACGCAGTATTTT. Translated: CCARALAGITDTQYF.

In its sample, this clonotype was seen many times. The chain carries TRBV6-1 and TRBJ2-7, with TRBD1 as a possible D gene (6 bases). CDR1 and CDR2 (germline): MNHNS, SASEGT. There are 13 residues in the CDR3. Trimming removed 5 bases from V and 3 bases from J, with 11 bases in between. The CDR3: CASSPTGFYEQYF. The CDR3 DNA sequence: TGTGCCAGCAGTCCCACAGGGTTCTACGAGCAGTACTTC.

This clonotype was observed a few times. V gene TRBV20-1 combines with J gene TRBJ2-3; possibly TRBD2 for D (5 bases). The germline V gene has CDR1 DFQATT and CDR2 SNEGSKA (reference sequence). The CDR3 length is 16 residues. V lost 3 bases to trimming and J lost 2 bases, with 18 bases between them. CDR3: CSASWASWQHTDTQYF. In DNA, the CDR3 is TGCAGTGCTAGTTGGGCTAGCTGGCAGCACACAGATACGCAGTATTTT.

This clonotype has just a few counts. V usage is TRBV20-1 and J usage is TRBJ2-5, with D possibly being TRBD1 or TRBD2 (5 bases each). The CDR3 covers 15 residues. CDR1 is DFQATT, CDR2 SNEGSKA, per germline (reference sequence). Trimming took 1 base from V and 5 from J, leaving 17 bases between them. The CDR3 nucleotides read TGCAGTGCTAGAGGATGGGACGTTGGATTGGAGACCCAGTACTTC. Its translation: CSARGWDVGLETQYF.

This clonotype has ten or more counts. The gene calls are TRBV7-9 and TRBJ2-1, with TRBD2 identical over 12 bases. The CDR3 extends over 16 amino acids. V shed 3 bases, J shed 13 bases, and the junction held 13 bases outside the gene matches. Germline CDR1 is SEHNR and CDR2 is FQNEAQ (reference sequence). The DNA of the CDR3 is TGTGCCAGCAGCTTTGATGTTCGTCCTAGCGGGGGGGTACAGTTCTTC. Amino acids: CASSFDVRPSGGVQFF.

This clonotype came up many times. The chain couples TRBV20-1 to TRBJ2-3; D unresolved. There are 13 residues in the CDR3. The germline V gene encodes CDR1 DFQATT and CDR2 SNEGSKA (reference sequence). V was clipped by 2 bases and J by 0 bases, with 6 bases between them. The CDR3 region has the DNA TGCAGTGCTAGACCCCCAAGCACAGATACGCAGTATTTT. It encodes CSARPPSTDTQYF.

The table lists this clonotype with a few counts. The chain recombines TRBV20-1 with TRBJ1-1; D perhaps matches TRBD1 (5 bases). The CDR3 contains 11 residues. Trimming removed 7 bases at V and 1 base at J, with 7 bases between. Germline-derived CDR1 and CDR2 are DFQATT and SNEGSKA (reference sequence). CDR3 region: CSETGNTEAFF. Here the CDR3 DNA reads TGCAGTGAAACAGGGAACACTGAAGCTTTCTTT.

The chain links TRBV6-5 to TRBJ1-2, with D hard to call. V lost 2 bases, J lost 0 bases, and 7 bases lay in between. CDR3 length: 14 residues. CDR1 and CDR2 from the germline V gene are MNHEY and SVGAGI. In DNA form, the CDR3 reads TGTGCCAGCAGTTACGCTCTGACTAACTATGGCTACACCTTC. Its protein is CASSYALTNYGYTF.

This clonotype was detected only a few times. The rearrangement links TRBV24-1 to TRBJ2-5; 7 bases align to TRBD2. The CDR3 extends over 13 amino acids. The junction had 2 bases not matched to a gene; V was cut back by 5 bases and J by 3 bases. The germline gives CDR1 KGHDR, CDR2 SFDVKD. This CDR3 reads CATSGGGKETQYF. As DNA, the CDR3 is TGTGCCACCAGTGGCGGGGGAAAAGAGACCCAGTACTTC.

The gene calls are TRBV6-7 and TRBJ2-5; 15 positions agree with TRBD2. TRBV6-7 falls under the ORF class, with uncertain function. The CDR3 spans 19 residues. With 2 bases clipped from V and 3 bases from J, the junction kept 10 bases outside the gene matches. CDR3 protein: CASSYRWTSGRAIEETQYF. DNA for the CDR3: TGTGCCAGCAGTTACAGGTGGACTAGCGGGAGGGCCATCGAAGAGACCCAGTACTTC.

This clonotype turned up a few times. J is TRBJ1-3 and V is TRBV12-3 or TRBV12-4; no firm D call. The CDR3 loop spans 15 amino acids. V was cut by 7 bases and J by 0 bases, with 13 bases left in between. CDR3 nucleotide sequence: TGTGCCAGCACCCCGGGGTCTCTCTCTGGAAACACCATATATTTT. Its translation is CASTPGSLSGNTIYF.